Listed below are T cell receptor beta chains from one sample, sequenced in a study of human T cells and chemical hapten exposure. From the RACE reads, TCRdb called clonotypes with MiXCR, one entry per CDR3 protein. The data contain 300,000 to 450,000 distinct CDR3 sequences, less than 6.5% of them singletons. This specimen was whole blood, taken in connection with sensitization to the hapten diphenylcyclopropenone (DPC). The receptors derive from a woman aged 45-65 years with alopecia areata. Some clones in this sample may be carry-over from other donors' samples. Both conserved end residues are part of each CDR3. D genes are given only for firm matches. Where a row states a size, it is once, few, many or the class of an expanded clone; other rows omit it.

-,many,TRBJ2-2,TRBV20-1,14,CSARDSVNTGELFF,TGCAGTGCTAGAGATTCGGTCAACACCGGGGAGCTGTTTTTT
TRBD2,many,TRBJ2-3,TRBV12-3/TRBV12-4,15,CASSSLAEGTDTQYF,TGTGCCAGCAGTTCACTAGCGGAAGGGACAGATACGCAGTATTTT
-,few,TRBJ2-1,TRBV5-5,14,CASSFLRAYNEQFF,TGTGCCAGCAGCTTCCTCAGGGCGTACAATGAGCAGTTCTTC
-,many,TRBJ2-7,TRBV12-3/TRBV12-4,14,CASSPWDIPYEQYF,TGTGCCAGCAGCCCCTGGGACATTCCTTACGAGCAGTACTTC
TRBD1,many,TRBJ2-7,TRBV28,13,CASSETHRGEQYF,TGTGCCAGCAGCGAAACCCACAGGGGCGAGCAGTACTTC
-,few,TRBJ1-2,TRBV25-1,14,CASSESRTNYGYTF,TGTGCCAGCAGTGAATCCAGGACCAACTATGGCTACACCTTC
TRBD1,-,TRBJ1-4,TRBV12-3/TRBV12-4,14,CASSATGGKEKLFF,TGTGCCAGCAGCGCGACAGGGGGCAAGGAAAAACTGTTTTTT
-,many,TRBJ1-4,TRBV4-2,15,CASSHAGANPEKLFF,TGTGCCAGCAGCCATGCCGGGGCTAACCCGGAAAAACTGTTTTTT
-,-,TRBJ1-1,TRBV20-1,12,CSARGDSTEAFF,TGCAGTGCTCGAGGGGATAGCACTGAAGCTTTCTTT
-,many,TRBJ2-7,TRBV7-9,12,CASGGDTYEQYF,TGTGCCAGCGGCGGGGACACCTACGAGCAGTACTTC
-,many,TRBJ1-3,TRBV2,14,CASSEGSSGNTIYF,TGTGCCAGCAGTGAAGGTAGCTCTGGAAACACCATATATTTT
-,many,TRBJ2-6,TRBV11-2,13,CASSSGSANVLTF,TGTGCCAGCAGCTCGGGGTCGGCCAACGTCCTGACTTTC
-,many,TRBJ2-3,TRBV5-1,15,CASSSAGTSTDTQYF,TGCGCCAGCAGCTCCGCCGGGACCTCCACAGATACGCAGTATTTT
TRBD2,-,TRBJ2-7,TRBV20-1,13,CSARGLAPYEQYF,TGCAGTGCTAGAGGACTAGCGCCCTACGAGCAGTACTTC
-,few,TRBJ2-1,TRBV20-1,14,CSARDPGVFNEQFF,TGCAGTGCTAGAGATCCGGGGGTTTTCAATGAGCAGTTCTTC
-,many,TRBJ2-3,TRBV6-4,13,CASSDSSLDTQYF,TGTGCCAGCAGTGACTCTAGTCTGGATACGCAGTATTTT
-,few,TRBJ2-7,TRBV7-9,14,CASSSGDGPYEQYF,TGTGCCAGCAGCTCCGGGGACGGCCCCTACGAGCAGTACTTC
-,many,TRBJ2-5,TRBV7-2,14,CASTPDRGQETQYF,TGTGCCAGCACCCCAGACCGCGGCCAAGAGACCCAGTACTTC
-,many,TRBJ1-1,TRBV14,14,CASSQDWGDTEAFF,TGTGCCAGCAGCCAAGATTGGGGAGACACTGAAGCTTTCTTT
TRBD1,-,TRBJ1-6,TRBV20-1,14,CSARETGRDSPLHF,TGCAGTGCTAGGGAGACAGGGAGGGATTCACCCCTCCACTTT
-,-,TRBJ1-1,TRBV3-1,15,CASTQKSGFRTEAFF,TGTGCCAGCACTCAAAAATCGGGATTTCGCACTGAAGCTTTCTTT
-,many,TRBJ1-5,TRBV5-5,17,CASSLFQRPARNQPQHF,TGTGCCAGCAGCTTATTTCAGCGGCCTGCACGCAATCAGCCCCAGCATTTT
TRBD1,many,TRBJ1-1,TRBV4-2,16,CASSPWTGGQNTEAFF,TGTGCCAGCAGCCCTTGGACAGGGGGGCAGAACACTGAAGCTTTCTTT
-,-,TRBJ1-4,TRBV7-2,16,CASSRTGWALNEKLFF,TGTGCCAGCAGCCGCACGGGTTGGGCCCTTAATGAAAAACTGTTTTTT
-,many,TRBJ2-1,TRBV20-1,13,CSARNVHYNEQFF,TGCAGTGCTAGAAACGTACACTACAATGAGCAGTTCTTC
-,few,TRBJ1-1,TRBV6-2/TRBV6-3,12,CASSYVGGRAFF,TGTGCCAGCAGTTACGTCGGGGGGCGAGCTTTCTTT
TRBD2,-,TRBJ2-2,TRBV9,17,CASSPRLLAGAGGELFF,TGTGCCAGCAGCCCCCGGTTGCTAGCGGGAGCGGGCGGGGAGCTGTTTTTT
TRBD2,many,TRBJ2-1,TRBV5-1,16,CASSASGGAGYNEQFF,TGCGCCAGCAGCGCTAGCGGGGGGGCAGGTTACAATGAGCAGTTCTTC
-,-,TRBJ1-4,TRBV2,16,CASSEAAITPREKLFF,TGTGCCAGCAGTGAAGCCGCGATAACCCCACGCGAAAAACTGTTTTTT
-,many,TRBJ2-7,TRBV6-2/TRBV6-3,13,CATTDPPSYEQYF,TGTGCTACGACAGACCCTCCTTCCTACGAGCAGTACTTC
-,many,TRBJ2-1,TRBV12-3/TRBV12-4,15,CASTADGMGSNEQFF,TGTGCCAGCACCGCGGACGGGATGGGATCCAATGAGCAGTTCTTC
TRBD1,few,TRBJ1-2,TRBV27,15,CASSLAPGGGYGYTF,TGTGCCAGCAGTTTAGCCCCAGGGGGCGGCTATGGCTACACCTTC
-,-,TRBJ2-3,TRBV4-3,14,CASSQEDQADTQYF,TGCGCCAGCAGCCAAGAGGACCAGGCAGATACGCAGTATTTT
-,many,TRBJ2-2,TRBV5-1,15,CASSLGRIGDGELFF,TGCGCCAGCAGCTTGGGGCGTATCGGAGATGGGGAGCTGTTTTTT
TRBD1,-,TRBJ1-6,TRBV7-2,14,CASSPRQGTSPLHF,TGTGCCAGCAGCCCCCGACAGGGAACCTCACCCCTCCACTTT
TRBD1,few,TRBJ1-5,TRBV20-1,16,CSASTGAIRLNQPQHF,TGCAGTGCTTCGACAGGGGCCATCCGCCTGAATCAGCCCCAGCATTTT
TRBD2,-,TRBJ2-1,TRBV5-1,14,CASSLTSDYNEQFF,TGCGCCAGCAGCTTGACTAGCGACTACAATGAGCAGTTCTTC
TRBD1,many,TRBJ1-1,TRBV25-1,13,CASRFGQGTEAFF,TGTGCCAGCAGGTTCGGACAGGGCACTGAAGCTTTCTTT
TRBD2,-,TRBJ2-1,TRBV28,20,CASRGTPIAGGIRTYNEQFF,TGTGCCAGCAGGGGGACACCAATAGCGGGAGGGATAAGGACCTACAATGAGCAGTTCTTC
-,-,TRBJ2-7,TRBV27,14,CASSLGAGGDEQYF,TGTGCCAGCAGTTTAGGTGCGGGTGGTGACGAGCAGTACTTC
-,-,TRBJ2-1,TRBV12-3/TRBV12-4,12,CASSKEYNEQFF,TGTGCCAGCAGTAAAGAGTACAATGAGCAGTTCTTC
TRBD2,many,TRBJ2-3,TRBV28,14,CASILAGAGDTQYF,TGTGCCAGCATCCTAGCGGGAGCGGGGGATACGCAGTATTTT
-,many,TRBJ2-2,TRBV9,13,CASSVRYTGELFF,TGTGCCAGCAGCGTAAGGTATACCGGGGAGCTGTTTTTT
-,many,TRBJ1-2,TRBV29-1,11,CSVSVGSGYTF,TGCAGCGTCTCAGTGGGGAGTGGCTACACCTTC
TRBD2,few,TRBJ2-3,TRBV12-3/TRBV12-4,16,CASSLASGGTPDTQYF,TGTGCCAGCAGTTTAGCTAGCGGGGGGACCCCAGATACGCAGTATTTT
TRBD2,many,TRBJ2-5,TRBV10-3,14,CAIKGTGGGETQYF,TGTGCCATCAAAGGGACGGGAGGGGGTGAGACCCAGTACTTC